This T cell receptor beta chain emerged from a study of shared clonotypes between healthy human individuals. Only a few counts were recorded for this clone. Its antigen is undetermined. Data came from immunoSEQ multiplex PCR; TCRdb stores just in-frame clones and leaves some out. The table records 1 million to 1.3 million clones, about 80% of them present only once. Study-wide results and caveats: Sampling covered blood only; tissue repertoires likely differ.

Specimen: memory CD4+ T cells from PBMCs. As for subset: CD45RA-negative fraction. The clonotype originates from a man aged 18 to 29 in good health. Some clones in this sample may be carry-over from other donors' samples.

DNA for the CDR3: TGTGCAAGTCGCTTAGCCCGGGGTCGGGACAGGGGACCGTCGCAGCCCCAGCATTTT. It encodes CASRLARGRDRGPSQPQHF. The chain uses TRBV12-2 and TRBJ1-5; TRBD1 was called by the table and not checked on the DNA. TRBV12-2 is a pseudogene segment. The CDR3 sequence is 19 residues long.